The text below deals with one T cell receptor beta chain. The data were taken from a study of blood T cell repertoires in COVID-19. Study background: Samples came from the United States, Italy and Spain, spanning acute and convalescent COVID-19.

Sequenced by immunoSEQ multiplex PCR; TCRdb stores in-frame clones only, minus some. The sample includes about 260,000 clones, around 86% of them seen just once. Input material: peripheral blood. This sequence was found in a woman aged 40 to 50 who had recovered from COVID-19.

DNA of the CDR3: TGTGCCACCAGTTTACAGGGAGACCCCAGTTATTGCAATCAGCCCCAGCATTTT. As protein: CATSLQGDPSYCNQPQHF. The V call is TRBV24-1, the J call TRBJ1-5; perhaps TRBD1 as D (6 bases). Per the germline V gene, CDR1 is KGHDR and CDR2 is SFDVKD. The length of the CDR3 is 18 residues. Trimming removed 6 bases from V and 2 bases from J, with 22 bases in between.